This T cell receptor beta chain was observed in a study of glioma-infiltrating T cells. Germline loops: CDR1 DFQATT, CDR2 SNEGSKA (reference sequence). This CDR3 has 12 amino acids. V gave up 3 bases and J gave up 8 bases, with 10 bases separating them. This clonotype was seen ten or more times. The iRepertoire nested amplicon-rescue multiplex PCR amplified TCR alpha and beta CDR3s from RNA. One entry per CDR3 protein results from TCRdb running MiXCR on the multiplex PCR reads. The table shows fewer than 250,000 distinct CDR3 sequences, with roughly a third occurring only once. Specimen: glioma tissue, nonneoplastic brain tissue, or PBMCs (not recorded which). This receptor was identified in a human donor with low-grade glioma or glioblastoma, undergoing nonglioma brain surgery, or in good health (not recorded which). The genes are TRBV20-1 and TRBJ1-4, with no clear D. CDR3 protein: CSASPAVEKLFF. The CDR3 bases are TGCAGTGCTAGCCCGGCGGTGGAAAAACTGTTTTTT.